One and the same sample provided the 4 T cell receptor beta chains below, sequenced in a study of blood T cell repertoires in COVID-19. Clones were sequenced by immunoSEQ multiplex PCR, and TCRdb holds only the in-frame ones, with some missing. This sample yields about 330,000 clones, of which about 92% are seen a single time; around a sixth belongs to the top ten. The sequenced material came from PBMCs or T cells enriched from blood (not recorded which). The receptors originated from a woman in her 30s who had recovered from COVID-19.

DNA of the CDR3: TGTGCCAGCAGCTTAGAATCAGACAGCTCCTACAATGAGCAGTTCTTC. Encoded protein: CASSLESDSSYNEQFF. The chain recombines TRBV7-2 with TRBJ2-1; TRBD1 is a possible D gene (5 bases). Germline V gives CDR1 SGHTA, CDR2 FQGNSA. The CDR3 is made up of 16 amino acids. V was pared by 1 base and J by 0 bases, with 10 bases between.

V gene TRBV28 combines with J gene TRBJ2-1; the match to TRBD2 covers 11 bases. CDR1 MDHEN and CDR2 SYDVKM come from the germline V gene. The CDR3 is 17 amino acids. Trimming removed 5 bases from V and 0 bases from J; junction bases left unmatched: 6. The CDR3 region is CASSLPGLAASYNEQFF. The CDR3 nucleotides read TGTGCCAGCAGTCTCCCGGGACTAGCGGCCTCCTACAATGAGCAGTTCTTC.

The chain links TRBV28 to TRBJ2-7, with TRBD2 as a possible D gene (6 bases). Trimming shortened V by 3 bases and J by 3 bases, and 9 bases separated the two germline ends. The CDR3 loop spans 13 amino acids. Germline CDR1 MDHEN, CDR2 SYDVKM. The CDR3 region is CASSFPGGYEQYF. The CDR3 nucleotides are TGTGCCAGCAGTTTTCCCGGGGGCTACGAGCAGTACTTC.

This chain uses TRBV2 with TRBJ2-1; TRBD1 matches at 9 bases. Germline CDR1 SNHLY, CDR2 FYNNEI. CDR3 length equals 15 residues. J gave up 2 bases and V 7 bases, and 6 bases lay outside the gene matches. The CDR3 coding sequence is TGTGCCAGCAAAACAGGGACAGGGCCCTACAATGAGCAGTTCTTC. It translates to CASKTGTGPYNEQFF.